This T cell receptor beta chain was documented in a study of cytomegalovirus exposure and HLA in healthy donors. Unrecorded immune exposure was likely among donors, who were nominally healthy when sampled. Researchers ran the PCR with 60 Vbeta and 13 Jbeta primers. Data came from immunoSEQ multiplex PCR; TCRdb stores just in-frame clones and leaves some out. In the table there are approximately 130,000 clones, approximately 85% of which are singletons. As regards this clone: As yet, its antigen is unknown. One end of the junction varies from germline; a read error may be responsible.

The CDR3 contains 14 residues. Germline V gives CDR1 SGHRS, CDR2 YFSETQ. The study's findings and limits: Cytomegalovirus-associated status was assigned to 164 TCR beta chains.

This TCR derives from a woman aged 25-40 years in good health and CMV-seropositive. The chain recombines TRBV5-1 with TRBJ2-5, with D perhaps matching TRBD2 (5 bases). Sample: PBMCs. Here the CDR3 DNA reads TGCGCCAGTAGCTTGGAAACGAGCCTAGGGAGCCAGTACTTC. Translation: CASSLETSLGSQYF.